These 24 T cell receptor beta chains originate from one sample sequenced in a study of cytomegalovirus exposure and HLA in healthy donors. Researchers ran the PCR with 60 Vbeta and 13 Jbeta primers. Generated by immunoSEQ multiplex PCR, the TCRdb table keeps only in-frame clones and is missing some. The repertoire shows about 200,000 clones; the top ten hold about 6.8%. Sequenced sample: PBMCs. Every receptor here comes from a man younger than 45 in good health and CMV-seronegative.

The chain couples TRBV19 to TRBJ2-1; TRBD1 agrees at 7 bases. The CDR3 runs to 16 residues. Germline V CDR1 and CDR2: LNHDA, SQIVND (reference sequence). V lost 7 bases to trimming and J lost 4 bases; unmatched junction nucleotides: 13. In DNA form, the CDR3 reads TGTGCCAGTAAGCCCCCCGGGCAGGGGGTATACAATGAGCAGTTCTTC. Encoded protein: CASKPPGQGVYNEQFF.

The chain uses TRBV7-2 and TRBJ1-5; D is unresolved. CDR1 SGHTA and CDR2 FQGNSA come from the germline V gene. The CDR3 runs to 15 residues. Between the trimmed V and J ends, which lost 1 base and 1 base, there was a span of 8 bases. In nucleotides, the CDR3 is TGTGCCAGCAGCTTAGGTACGGGAAGCAATCAGCCCCAGCATTTT. Its protein product is CASSLGTGSNQPQHF.

Of note for this clone: Other DNA sequences in this specimen translate into the identical CDR3. The chain joins TRBV19 to TRBJ1-6, with TRBD1 matching 8 bases. The V gene's germline CDR1 is LNHDA and CDR2 SQIVND (reference sequence). The V segment lost 6 bases and the J segment 9 bases; nucleotides outside the gene matches: 7. The CDR3 runs to 14 residues. CDR3 in DNA: TGTGCCAGTAGCCTTACAGGGGGGGGTTCACCCCTCCACTTT. This codes for CASSLTGGGSPLHF.

The chain links TRBV7-9 to TRBJ2-3; D remains unclear. V lost 5 bases and J 3 bases, leaving 18 bases between the germline ends. Germline V gene data show CDR1 as SEHNR and CDR2 as FQNEAQ (reference sequence). This CDR3 spans 16 amino acids. The CDR3 nucleotides are TGTGCCAGCAGCGGGCGTGGTGTCGGTAGAACAGATACGCAGTATTTT. Encoded protein: CASSGRGVGRTDTQYF.

The V and J genes are TRBV28 and TRBJ1-2; D gene ambiguous. Trimming removed 6 bases at V and 0 bases at J, with 14 bases between. This CDR3 contains 15 residues. Germline V gives CDR1 MDHEN, CDR2 SYDVKM. The CDR3 DNA reads TGTGCCAGCAGCACAGACACTTCAGCTAACTATGGCTACACCTTC. Its translation is CASSTDTSANYGYTF.

The DNA for the CDR3 is TGTGCCAGCAGCGGACTAGCGGGGTCCGCGCAGTTCTTC. Amino acids: CASSGLAGSAQFF. The V gene is TRBV7-9, the J gene TRBJ2-1; 12 positions agree with TRBD2. The CDR3 contains 13 residues. V lost 5 bases and J lost 12; bases outside the gene matches: 5. The germline gives CDR1 SEHNR, CDR2 FQNEAQ (reference sequence).

V usage is TRBV25-1 and J usage is TRBJ1-3; TRBD1 aligns across 10 bases. The length of the CDR3 is 14 residues. Germline values: CDR1 MGHDK, CDR2 SYGVNS. Trimming removed 6 bases from V and 4 bases from J; junction bases left unmatched: 3. The CDR3 sequence is CASSLTGGGNTIYF. In DNA, the CDR3 is TGTGCCAGCAGCCTGACAGGGGGCGGAAACACCATATATTTT.

The chain is built from TRBV12-5 and TRBJ1-2, with 9 bases that match TRBD1. CDR3 length: 14 amino acids. The germline V gene has CDR1 LGHNT and CDR2 FRNRAP. J was trimmed by 4 bases and V by 9 bases; bases with no gene match: 9. The DNA of the CDR3 is TGTGCTAGCCTCCCGGGACAGGGATTCTATGGCTACACCTTC. Encoded protein: CASLPGQGFYGYTF.

The J gene is TRBJ2-5, the V gene TRBV13, with D perhaps TRBD1 (6 bases). Germline-derived CDR1 and CDR2 are PRHDT and FYEKMQ (reference sequence). Trimming removed 0 bases at V and 1 base at J, with 6 bases between. There are 14 residues in the CDR3. CDR3: CASSLGQGQETQYF. As DNA, the CDR3 is TGTGCCAGCAGCTTAGGACAGGGCCAAGAGACCCAGTACTTC. Full variable domain (missing parts from reference TRBV13 and TRBJ2-5): AAGVIQSPRHLIKEKRETATLKCYPIPRHDTVYWYQQGPGQDPQFLISFYEKMQSDKGSIPDRFSAQQFSDYHSELNMSSLELGDSALYFCASSLGQGQETQYFGPGTRLLVL.

The chain joins TRBV29-1 to TRBJ2-3, with D uncertain. The CDR3 has 11 amino acids. The germline V gene has CDR1 SQVTM and CDR2 ANQGSEA. V gave up 4 bases and J gave up 0 bases, with 2 bases separating them. The CDR3: CSVASTDTQYF. Here the CDR3 DNA reads TGCAGCGTTGCTAGCACAGATACGCAGTATTTT.

The J gene is TRBJ2-5, the V gene TRBV13, with D possibly TRBD1 on 6 matching bases. TRBJ2-7 explains the end of the DNA better; the J call may be wrong. CDR3 size: 15 residues. The germline CDR1 and CDR2 sequences are PRHDT and FYEKMQ (reference sequence). CDR3 loop: CASSEAQGDPYEQYF. The CDR3 coding sequence is TGTGCCAGCAGCGAAGCACAGGGCGATCCCTACGAGCAGTACTTC.

The chain recombines TRBV10-3 with TRBJ1-2; 7 nucleotides agree with TRBD1. CDR1 and CDR2 from the germline V gene are ENHRY and SYGVKD. The CDR3 has 13 amino acids. The V and J ends lost 3 bases and 6 bases, in that order; junction bases with no gene match: 4. CDR3 residues: CAISDRQGDGYTF. The CDR3 DNA reads TGTGCCATCAGTGATAGACAGGGTGATGGCTACACCTTC.

The chain recombines TRBV10-3 with TRBJ1-1; TRBD1 matches at 9 bases. Germline V CDR1 and CDR2: ENHRY, SYGVKD. The CDR3 is 14 amino acids. Losses at the gene ends were 4 bases for V and 5 bases for J; bases not matched to a gene: 5. The CDR3 DNA reads TGTGCCATCAGTGGGACAGGGGCACGGACTGAAGCTTTCTTT. This sequence encodes CAISGTGARTEAFF.

The chain joins TRBV6-1 to TRBJ1-1, with D perhaps TRBD1 (6 bases). V was clipped by 5 bases and J by 0 bases, with 13 bases between them. This CDR3 has 15 residues. Germline lookup yields CDR1 MNHNS and CDR2 SASEGT. The CDR3 sequence: CASSNTPGVNTEAFF. CDR3 DNA: TGTGCCAGCAGTAACACCCCAGGGGTGAACACTGAAGCTTTCTTT.

V usage is TRBV5-1 and J usage is TRBJ2-2, with D perhaps matching TRBD1 (6 bases). CDR1 SGHRS and CDR2 YFSETQ come from the germline V gene. The CDR3 spans 15 residues. Trimming took off 3 bases at V and 7 bases at J, with 16 bases between the two ends. The DNA for the CDR3 is TGCGCCAGCAGCTATAGTAAAGGGGGAAGCGGGGAGCTGTTTTTT. Protein sequence: CASSYSKGGSGELFF.

The V and J genes are TRBV6-1 and TRBJ2-7, with a tentative D call TRBD2 (5 bases). V was pared by 8 bases and J by 1 base, with 18 bases between. The CDR3 runs to 15 residues. CDR1 MNHNS and CDR2 SASEGT come from the germline V gene. This chain's CDR3 is CASWSAEAKSYEQYF. The CDR3 region has the DNA TGTGCCAGCTGGTCGGCGGAGGCGAAATCCTACGAGCAGTACTTC.

The chain carries TRBV4-2 and TRBJ2-5; 9 positions agree with TRBD2. The closer fit of TRBJ2-7 to the DNA end suggests the J call may be wrong. The CDR3 is made up of 16 amino acids. CDR1 is LGHNA, CDR2 YNFKEQ, per germline. The CDR3 DNA is TGTGCCAGCAGCCGCCTTAGCGGGAGAGAATCCTACGAGCAGTACTTC. This gives the protein CASSRLSGRESYEQYF.

This rearrangement joins TRBV7-9 to TRBJ2-5, with TRBD2 matching 10 bases. The CDR3 is 15 amino acids. Germline V gives CDR1 SEHNR, CDR2 FQNEAQ (reference sequence). The V and J ends lost 4 bases and 5 bases, in that order; junction bases with no gene match: 7. DNA of the CDR3: TGTGCCAGCAGCTCCTCCGGGACTAGCGAGGAGACCCAGTACTTC. This codes for CASSSSGTSEETQYF.

In DNA, the CDR3 is TGCGCCAGCAGCCAAACTTTACAGGCCGACTATGGCTACACCTTC. It translates to CASSQTLQADYGYTF. The rearrangement joins TRBV4-1 to TRBJ1-2; possibly TRBD1 for D (5 bases). Germline loops: CDR1 MGHRA, CDR2 YSYEKL. This CDR3 region has 15 residues. The V end lost 2 bases, the J end lost 3 bases, and 13 bases lay between the germline ends.

This rearrangement joins TRBV7-9 to TRBJ2-5, with 13 nucleotides matching TRBD2. With V trimmed by 9 bases and J by 3 bases, 7 bases remained unmatched. Germline loops: CDR1 SEHNR, CDR2 FQNEAQ (reference sequence). The CDR3 contains 15 residues. The CDR3 DNA is TGTGCCAGTCACTTTGGGACTAGCGGGAAAGAGACCCAGTACTTC. Its protein is CASHFGTSGKETQYF.

The chain uses TRBV10-3 and TRBJ2-6; 12 positions match TRBD1. CDR1 and CDR2 from the germline V gene are ENHRY and SYGVKD. The V gene end was trimmed by 10 bases and the J gene end by 1 base; junction bases not matched to a gene: 8. The CDR3 length is 17 residues. CDR3 residues: CATIAGQGASGANVLTF. DNA for the CDR3: TGTGCCACCATTGCGGGACAGGGGGCTTCTGGGGCCAACGTCCTGACTTTC.

The chain is built from TRBV19 and TRBJ2-2, with 9 positions matching TRBD1. The CDR3 consists of 16 residues. Germline V gene data show CDR1 as LNHDA and CDR2 as SQIVND (reference sequence). The trim removed 5 bases at V and 5 bases at J, leaving 9 bases unmatched. For the CDR3, the DNA is TGTGCCAGTAGTCTCCCGGGACAGGGTCAAACCGGGGAGCTGTTTTTT. It codes for CASSLPGQGQTGELFF.

This chain joins TRBV9 and TRBJ1-1, with 10 bases matching TRBD1. The CDR3 length is 14 residues. Germline CDR1 is SGDLS and CDR2 is YYNGEE. The junction had 6 bases not matched to a gene; V was cut back by 4 bases and J by 6 bases. DNA of the CDR3: TGTGCCAGCAGCCGAGGACAGGGGGAGGCTGAAGCTTTCTTT. Translated, it gives CASSRGQGEAEAFF.

V gene TRBV28 combines with J gene TRBJ2-3; D is ambiguous. Deletions cut 1 base from V and 3 bases from J, with 11 bases between. This CDR3 contains 15 residues. Per the germline V gene, CDR1 is MDHEN and CDR2 is SYDVKM. The CDR3 is CASSLSDSTTDTQYF. The CDR3 DNA is TGTGCCAGCAGTTTATCTGACTCCACAACAGATACGCAGTATTTT. Combining the CDR3 with reference TRBV28 and TRBJ2-3 gives the whole variable domain DVKVTQSSRYLVKRTGEKVFLECVQDMDHENMFWYRQDPGLGLRLIYFSYDVKMKEKGDIPEGYSVSREKKERFSLILESASTNQTSMYLCASSLSDSTTDTQYFGPGTRLTVL.